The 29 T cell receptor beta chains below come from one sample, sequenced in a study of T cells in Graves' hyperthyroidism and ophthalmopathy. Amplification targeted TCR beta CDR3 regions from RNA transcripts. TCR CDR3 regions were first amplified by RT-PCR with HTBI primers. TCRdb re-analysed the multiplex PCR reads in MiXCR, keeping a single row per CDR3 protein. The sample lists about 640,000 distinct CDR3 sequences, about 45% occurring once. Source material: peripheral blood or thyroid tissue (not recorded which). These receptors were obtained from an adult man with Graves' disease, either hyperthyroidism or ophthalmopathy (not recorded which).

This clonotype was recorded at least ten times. The CDR3 protein is CASRPGLEAGTQYF. The CDR3 region has the DNA TGTGCCAGCAGACCGGGACTAGAGGCTGGGACCCAGTACTTC. The V and J genes are TRBV6-5 and TRBJ2-5; TRBD2 matches 8 bases. V lost 6 bases and J lost 7; bases outside the gene matches: 10. Germline V lookup: CDR1 MNHEY, CDR2 SVGAGI. The CDR3 totals 14 residues.

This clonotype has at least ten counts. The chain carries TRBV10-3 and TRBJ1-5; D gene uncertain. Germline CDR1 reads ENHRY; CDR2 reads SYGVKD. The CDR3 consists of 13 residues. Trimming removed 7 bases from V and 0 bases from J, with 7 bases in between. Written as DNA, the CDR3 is TGTGCCATCACCTCAGGTAGCAATCAGCCCCAGCATTTT. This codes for CAITSGSNQPQHF.

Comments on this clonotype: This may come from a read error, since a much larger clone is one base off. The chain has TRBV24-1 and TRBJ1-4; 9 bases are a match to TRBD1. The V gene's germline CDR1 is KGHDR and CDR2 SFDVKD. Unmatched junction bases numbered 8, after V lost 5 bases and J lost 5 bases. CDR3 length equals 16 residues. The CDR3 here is CATSVMDRGGNEKLFF. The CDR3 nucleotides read TGTGCCACCAGTGTCATGGACAGGGGAGGAAATGAAAAACTGTTTTTT.

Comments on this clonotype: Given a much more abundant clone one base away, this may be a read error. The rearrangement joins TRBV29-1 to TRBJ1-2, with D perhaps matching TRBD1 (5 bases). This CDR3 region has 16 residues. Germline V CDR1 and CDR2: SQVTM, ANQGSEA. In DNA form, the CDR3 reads TGCAGCGCAGCTACTAATCGGGACGGAGCAAACTGTGGCTACACCTTC. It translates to CSAATNRDGANCGYTF.

CDR3: CASRDLSSGNTIYF. DNA of the CDR3: TGTGCCAGCAGAGATCTTAGCTCTGGAAACACCATATATTTT. The genes are TRBV25-1 and TRBJ1-3; D remains unclear. Germline V gene lookup returns CDR1 MGHDK and CDR2 SYGVNS. The V end was cut by 6 bases, the J end by 0 bases, with 9 bases between. This CDR3 contains 14 residues. The entire variable domain, with the rest obtained from reference TRBV25-1 and TRBJ1-3, is as follows: EADIYQTPRYLVIGTGKKITLECSQTMGHDKMYWYQQDPGMELHLIHYSYGVNSTEKGDLSSESTVSRIRTEHFPLTLESARPSHTSQYLCASRDLSSGNTIYFGEGSWLTVV.

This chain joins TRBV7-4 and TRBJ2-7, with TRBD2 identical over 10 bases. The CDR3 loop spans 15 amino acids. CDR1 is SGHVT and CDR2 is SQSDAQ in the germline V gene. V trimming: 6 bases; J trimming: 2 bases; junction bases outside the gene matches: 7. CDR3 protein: CASSLAGASTYEQYF. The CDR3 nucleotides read TGTGCCAGCAGTCTAGCGGGGGCCTCTACCTACGAGCAGTACTTC. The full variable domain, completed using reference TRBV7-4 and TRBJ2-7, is GAGVSQSPRYKVAKRGRDVALRCDSISGHVTLYWYRQTLGQGSEVLTYSQSDAQRDKSGRPSGRFSAERPERSVSTLKIQRTEQGDSAVYLCASSLAGASTYEQYFGPGTRLTVT.

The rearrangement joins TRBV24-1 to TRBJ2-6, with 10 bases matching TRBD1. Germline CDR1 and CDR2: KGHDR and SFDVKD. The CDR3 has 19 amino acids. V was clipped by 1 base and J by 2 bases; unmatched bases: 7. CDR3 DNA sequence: TGTGCCACCAGTGATTTCCAAAGAGGACAGGGGGCTGGGGCCAACGTCCTGACTTTC. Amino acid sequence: CATSDFQRGQGAGANVLTF.

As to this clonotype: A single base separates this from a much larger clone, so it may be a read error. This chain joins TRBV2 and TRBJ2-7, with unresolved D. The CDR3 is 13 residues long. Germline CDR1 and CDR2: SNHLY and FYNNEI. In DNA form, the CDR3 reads TGTGCCAGCAGCTTGCGCAGGCCCTACGGGCAGTACTTC. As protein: CASSLRRPYGQYF.

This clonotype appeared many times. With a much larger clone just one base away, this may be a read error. In DNA form, the CDR3 reads TGTGCCAGCAGCTTAGACAAGAACACTGAAGCTTTCTTT. Amino acid sequence: CASSLDKNTEAFF. The rearrangement joins TRBV7-2 to TRBJ1-1, with D hard to call. The CDR3 covers 13 residues. Looked up from germline, CDR1 is SGHTA and CDR2 is FQGNSA. Trimming pared 1 base from V and 1 base from J, leaving 4 bases between.

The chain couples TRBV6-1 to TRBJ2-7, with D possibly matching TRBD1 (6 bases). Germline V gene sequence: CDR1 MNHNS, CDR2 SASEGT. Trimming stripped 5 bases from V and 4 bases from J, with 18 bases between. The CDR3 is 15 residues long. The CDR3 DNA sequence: TGTGCCAGCAGTTCCGGGACAAGGATGGATTACGAGCAGTACTTC. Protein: CASSSGTRMDYEQYF.

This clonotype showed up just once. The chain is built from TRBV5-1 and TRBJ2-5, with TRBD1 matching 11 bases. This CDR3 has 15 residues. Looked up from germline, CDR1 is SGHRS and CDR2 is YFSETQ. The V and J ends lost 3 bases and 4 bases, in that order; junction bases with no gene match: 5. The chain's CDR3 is CASSYTGTGGETQYF. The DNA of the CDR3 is TGCGCCAGCAGCTATACCGGGACAGGGGGAGAGACCCAGTACTTC.

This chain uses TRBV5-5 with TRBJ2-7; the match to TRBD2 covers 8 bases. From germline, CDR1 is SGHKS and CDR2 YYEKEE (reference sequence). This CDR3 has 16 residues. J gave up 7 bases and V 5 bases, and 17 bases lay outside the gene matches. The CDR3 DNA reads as TGTGCCAGCAGTTCCCCTATCACTAGCGGCCTCCGGGAGCAGTACTTC. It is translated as CASSSPITSGLREQYF.

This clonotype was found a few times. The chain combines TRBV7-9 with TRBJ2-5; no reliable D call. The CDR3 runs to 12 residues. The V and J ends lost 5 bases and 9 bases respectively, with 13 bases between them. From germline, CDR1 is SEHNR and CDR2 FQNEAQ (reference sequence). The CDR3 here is CASSAAGGPQYF. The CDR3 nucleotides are TGTGCCAGCAGCGCGGCCGGTGGGCCCCAGTACTTC.

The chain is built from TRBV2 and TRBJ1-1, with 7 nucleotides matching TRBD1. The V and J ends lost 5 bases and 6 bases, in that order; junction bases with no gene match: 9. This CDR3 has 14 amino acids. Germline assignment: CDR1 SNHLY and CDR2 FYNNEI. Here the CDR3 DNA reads TGTGCCAGCAGTTTCGGGAGGGGGCGGGCTGAAGCTTTCTTT. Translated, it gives CASSFGRGRAEAFF. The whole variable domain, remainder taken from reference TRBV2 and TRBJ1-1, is EPEVTQTPSHQVTQMGQEVILRCVPISNHLYFYWYRQILGQKVEFLVSFYNNEISEKSEIFDDQFSVERPDGSNFTLKIRSTKLEDSAMYFCASSFGRGRAEAFFGQGTRLTVV.

DNA for the CDR3: TGTGCCAGCAGCGTCTTTGACAGGGGCCCTGGAAACACCATATATTTT. This gives the protein CASSVFDRGPGNTIYF. The rearrangement joins TRBV9 to TRBJ1-3, with 8 nucleotides matching TRBD1. The CDR3 is 16 residues long. V dropped 2 bases and J dropped 2; count of bases not matched to a gene: 6. Germline V gene lookup returns CDR1 SGDLS and CDR2 YYNGEE. Filled out from reference TRBV9 and TRBJ1-3, the complete variable domain reads DSGVTQTPKHLITATGQRVTLRCSPRSGDLSVYWYQQSLDQGLQFLIQYYNGEERAKGNILERFSAQQFPDLHSELNLSSLELGDSALYFCASSVFDRGPGNTIYFGEGSWLTVV.

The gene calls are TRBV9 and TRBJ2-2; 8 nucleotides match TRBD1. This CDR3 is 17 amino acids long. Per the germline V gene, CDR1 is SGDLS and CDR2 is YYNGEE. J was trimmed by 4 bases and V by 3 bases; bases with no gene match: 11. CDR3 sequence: CASSERTGWEPTGELFF. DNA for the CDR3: TGTGCCAGCAGCGAGCGGACAGGGTGGGAACCCACCGGGGAGCTGTTTTTT.

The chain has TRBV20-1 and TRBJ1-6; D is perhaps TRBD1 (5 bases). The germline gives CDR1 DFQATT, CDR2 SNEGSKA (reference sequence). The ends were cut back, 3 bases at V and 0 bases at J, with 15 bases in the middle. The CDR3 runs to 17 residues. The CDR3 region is CSASGPQGASYNSPLHF. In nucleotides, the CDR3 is TGCAGTGCTAGTGGCCCCCAGGGAGCCTCCTATAATTCACCCCTCCACTTT.

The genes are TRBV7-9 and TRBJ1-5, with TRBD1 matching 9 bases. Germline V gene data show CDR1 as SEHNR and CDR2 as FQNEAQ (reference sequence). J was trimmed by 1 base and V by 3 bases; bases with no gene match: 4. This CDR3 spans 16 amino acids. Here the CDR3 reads CASSFRDRDSNQPQHF. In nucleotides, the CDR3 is TGTGCCAGCAGCTTCCGGGACAGGGACAGCAATCAGCCCCAGCATTTT.

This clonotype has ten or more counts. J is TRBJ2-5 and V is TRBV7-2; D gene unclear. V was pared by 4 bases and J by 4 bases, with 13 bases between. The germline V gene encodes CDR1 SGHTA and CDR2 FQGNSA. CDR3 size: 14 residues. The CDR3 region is CASSSGLGSETQYF. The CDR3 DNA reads TGTGCCAGCAGCTCGGGCCTCGGCTCAGAGACCCAGTACTTC. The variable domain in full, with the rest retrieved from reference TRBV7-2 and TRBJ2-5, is GAGVSQSPSNKVTEKGKDVELRCDPISGHTALYWYRQSLGQGLEFLIYFQGNSAPDKSGLPSDRFSAERTGGSVSTLTIQRTQQEDSAVYLCASSSGLGSETQYFGPGTRLLVL.

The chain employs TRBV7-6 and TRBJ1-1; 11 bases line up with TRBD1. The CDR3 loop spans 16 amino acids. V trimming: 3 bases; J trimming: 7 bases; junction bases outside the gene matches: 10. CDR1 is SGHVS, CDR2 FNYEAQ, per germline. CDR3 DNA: TGTGCCAGCAGCTTGGGGACAGGGGGGGGCAAAGGTGAAGCTTTCTTT. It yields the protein CASSLGTGGGKGEAFF.

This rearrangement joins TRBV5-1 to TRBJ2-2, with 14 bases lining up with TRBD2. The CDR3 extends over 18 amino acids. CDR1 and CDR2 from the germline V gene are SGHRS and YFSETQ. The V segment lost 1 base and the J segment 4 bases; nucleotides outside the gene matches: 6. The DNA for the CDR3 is TGCGCCAGCAGCTTGCTCGGACTAGCGGGAGGTGGCACCGGGGAGCTGTTTTTT. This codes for CASSLLGLAGGGTGELFF.

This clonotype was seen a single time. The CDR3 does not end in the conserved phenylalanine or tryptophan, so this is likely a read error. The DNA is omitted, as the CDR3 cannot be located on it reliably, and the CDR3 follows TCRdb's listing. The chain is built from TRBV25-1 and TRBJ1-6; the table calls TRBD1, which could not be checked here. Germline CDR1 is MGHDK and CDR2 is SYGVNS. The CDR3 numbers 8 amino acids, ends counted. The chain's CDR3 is CASSAYTG.

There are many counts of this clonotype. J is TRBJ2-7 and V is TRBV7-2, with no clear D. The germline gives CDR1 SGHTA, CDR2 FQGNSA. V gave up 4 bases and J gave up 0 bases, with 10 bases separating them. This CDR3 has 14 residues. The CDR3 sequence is CASSSYSSSYEQYF. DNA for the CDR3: TGTGCCAGCAGCTCTTACTCGAGCTCCTACGAGCAGTACTTC.

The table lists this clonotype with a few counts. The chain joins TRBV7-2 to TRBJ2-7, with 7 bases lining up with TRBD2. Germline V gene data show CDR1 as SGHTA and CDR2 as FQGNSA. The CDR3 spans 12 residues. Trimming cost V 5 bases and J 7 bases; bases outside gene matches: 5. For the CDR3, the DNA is TGTGCCAGCAGCCGGACTAGTCGGGAGCAGTACTTC. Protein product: CASSRTSREQYF.

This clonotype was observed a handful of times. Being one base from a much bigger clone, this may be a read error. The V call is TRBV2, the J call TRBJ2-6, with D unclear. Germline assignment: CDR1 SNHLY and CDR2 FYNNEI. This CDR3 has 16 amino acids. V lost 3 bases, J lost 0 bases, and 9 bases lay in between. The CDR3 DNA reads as TGTGCCAGCAGTGAGGACGAACACTCTGGGGCCAACGTCCTGACTTTC. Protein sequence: CASSEDEHSGANVLTF. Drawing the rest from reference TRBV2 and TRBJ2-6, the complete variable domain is EPEVTQTPSHQVTQMGQEVILRCVPISNHLYFYWYRQILGQKVEFLVSFYNNEISEKSEIFDDQFSVERPDGSNFTLKIRSTKLEDSAMYFCASSEDEHSGANVLTFGAGSRLTVL.

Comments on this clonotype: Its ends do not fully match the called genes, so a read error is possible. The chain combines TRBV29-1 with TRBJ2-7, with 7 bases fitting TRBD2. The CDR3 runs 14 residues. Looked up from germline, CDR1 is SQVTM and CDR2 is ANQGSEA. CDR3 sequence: CAWSHRGGFYEQYF. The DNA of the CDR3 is TGTGCCTGGAGTCACCGCGGGGGATTCTACGAGCAGTACTTC.

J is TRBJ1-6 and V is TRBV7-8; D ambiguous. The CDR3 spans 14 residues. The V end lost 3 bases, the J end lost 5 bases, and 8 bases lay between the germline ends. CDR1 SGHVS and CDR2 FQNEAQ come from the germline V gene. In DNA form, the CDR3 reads TGTGCCAGCAGCTTTGAAAGTAATAATTCACCCCTCCACTTT. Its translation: CASSFESNNSPLHF.

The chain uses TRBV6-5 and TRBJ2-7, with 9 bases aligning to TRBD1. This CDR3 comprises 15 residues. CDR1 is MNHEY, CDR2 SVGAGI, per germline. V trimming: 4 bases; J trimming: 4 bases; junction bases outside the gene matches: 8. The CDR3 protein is CASSFSADRGYEQYF. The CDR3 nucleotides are TGTGCCAGCAGTTTCTCAGCGGACAGGGGTTACGAGCAGTACTTC.

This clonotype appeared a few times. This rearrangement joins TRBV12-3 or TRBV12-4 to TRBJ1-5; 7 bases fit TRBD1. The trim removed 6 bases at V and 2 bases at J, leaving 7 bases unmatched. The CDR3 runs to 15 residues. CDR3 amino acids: CASRTGGGGNQPQHF. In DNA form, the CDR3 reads TGTGCCAGCAGGACCGGAGGGGGCGGCAATCAGCCCCAGCATTTT.